A selection of T cell receptor beta chains follows, all from one sample in a study of regulatory T cells in long-lasting Graves disease. TCRdb recomputed calls from the multiplex PCR reads with MiXCR, one row per CDR3 protein. The table shows about 620,000 distinct CDR3 sequences, with about 16% occurring only once. The data were also submitted as part of a second study, on T cells in Graves' hyperthyroidism and ophthalmopathy.

The sequencing used peripheral blood mononuclear cells (PBMCs), collected at new diagnosis, from a patient treated with antithyroid drugs. The receptors come from a woman aged 30 to 39 with Graves disease. The CDR3 runs from the conserved cysteine through the conserved F or W. A D gene is named only where the DNA matches it firmly. Clone sizes are given selectively: once, few, many, or a class where the clone is expanded.

>TRBV19|few|.|TRBJ1-5
TGTGCCAGTAGCCCCCGCACAGACAGGATCAATCAGCCCCAGCATTTT
CASSPRTDRINQPQHF
>TRBV6-1|many|.|TRBJ1-1
TGTGCCAGCAGCCGCGACAGGAGGAATGCTTTCTTT
CASSRDRRNAFF
>TRBV19|few|.|TRBJ1-1
TGTGCCAGTAGCATCCCCTGGGAAGGGATAAATGAAGCTTTCTTT
CASSIPWEGINEAFF
>TRBV11-2|few|.|TRBJ2-7
TGTGCCAGCAGCTTGGGTCGGGACACGGTAACCTACGAGCAGTACTTC
CASSLGRDTVTYEQYF
>TRBV3-1|.|.|TRBJ2-7
TGTGCCAGCAGCCCCAGGACGACCCGATCGGGACTCTCCTACGAGCAGTACTTC
CASSPRTTRSGLSYEQYF
>TRBV6-1|few|.|TRBJ2-5
TGTGCCAGCAGTGACGACTTGATCGGAGAGACCCAGTACTTC
CASSDDLIGETQYF
>TRBV29-1|many|.|TRBJ1-1
TGCAGCGTTGATCTCTCTGTGAACATGAACACTGAAGCTTTCTTT
CSVDLSVNMNTEAFF
>TRBV5-1|few|TRBD1|TRBJ1-2
TGCGCCAGCAGCTACTTAACAGGGGGTGGCTACACCTTC
CASSYLTGGGYTF
>TRBV29-1|many|.|TRBJ2-1
TGCAGCGTGGGGGGGGCGGGAGCCTCCTACAATGAGCAGTTCTTC
CSVGGAGASYNEQFF
>TRBV7-9|few|.|TRBJ2-4
TGTGCCAGCAGCTTAATCCTTGGTCAGGTGGCCAAAAACATTCAGTACTTC
CASSLILGQVAKNIQYF
>TRBV7-8|many|TRBD2|TRBJ2-1
TGTGCCAGCAGCCCAGACAAAGGGCGGGGGACCTACAATGAGCAGTTCTTC
CASSPDKGRGTYNEQFF
>TRBV20-1|few|TRBD1|TRBJ2-2
TGCAGTGCTAGATTGGGACAGTCGAACACCGGGGAGCTGTTTTTT
CSARLGQSNTGELFF
>TRBV9|few|.|TRBJ2-4
TGTGCCAGCAGCGTAACAGGGTCTGACATTCAGTACTTC
CASSVTGSDIQYF
>TRBV2|many|.|TRBJ2-1
TGTGCCAGCAGGCAAGGGGTGGGACAACCTATAGTTCGCAATGAGCAGTTCTTC
CASRQGVGQPIVRNEQFF
>TRBV10-3|many|TRBD1|TRBJ1-1
TGTGCCATCAGTCAACCAGACAGGGAAGACACTGAAGCTTTCTTT
CAISQPDREDTEAFF
>TRBV30|many|.|TRBJ1-4
TGTGCCTGGAGCGGACAGTTAAATGAAAAACTGTTTTTT
CAWSGQLNEKLFF
>TRBV12-5|.|.|TRBJ2-3
TGTGCTAGTGCCCCGGGGCAGAGCACAGATACGCAGTATTTT
CASAPGQSTDTQYF
>TRBV30|many|.|TRBJ2-5
TGTGCCTGGAGCCAGCAGCAAGAGACCCAGTACTTC
CAWSQQQETQYF
>TRBV6-1|many|.|TRBJ2-7
TGTGCCAGTAGTAGGGACGGGTCGAGCTCCTACGAGCAGTACTTC
CASSRDGSSSYEQYF
>TRBV5-1|few|.|TRBJ2-1
TGCGCCAGCAGCTTCGGCGGGATCTTTGTCAATGAGCAGTTCTTC
CASSFGGIFVNEQFF
>TRBV20-1|few|.|TRBJ2-3
TGCAGTGCTAGCCTGCGGGCCCGCACAGATACGCAGTATTTT
CSASLRARTDTQYF
>TRBV2|many|.|TRBJ2-2
TGTGCCAGCAGTGTTCCTATCTTGGGAGAAGGCGGGGAGCTGTTTTTT
CASSVPILGEGGELFF
>TRBV20-1|.|TRBD2|TRBJ2-7
TGCAGTGCTTCCGGACTAGCGGGAGGGCCGAGCTCCTACGAGCAGTACTTC
CSASGLAGGPSSYEQYF
>TRBV28|many|.|TRBJ1-5
TGTGCCAGCAGTCAATCAGGGACTTATAGCAATCAGCCCCAGCATTTT
CASSQSGTYSNQPQHF
>TRBV7-2|many|.|TRBJ2-6
TGTGCCAGCAGCTATAGACCGTCTGGGGCCAACGTCCTGACTTTC
CASSYRPSGANVLTF
>TRBV7-2|many|TRBD1|TRBJ2-7
TGTGCCAGCAGCCAAACAGGGGGTGCGTACGAGCAGTACTTC
CASSQTGGAYEQYF
>TRBV3-1|few|.|TRBJ2-1
TGTGCCAGCAGAGATTTCGGGGGATCCTACAATGAGCAGTTCTTC
CASRDFGGSYNEQFF
>TRBV20-1|many|TRBD2|TRBJ2-5
TGCAGTGCCCGGGGACTAGCGGCCCAAGAGACCCAGTACTTC
CSARGLAAQETQYF
>TRBV3-1|many|TRBD2|TRBJ2-4
TGTGCCAGCAGCCAAGGACTAGCGGGAGCCAAAAACATTCAGTACTTC
CASSQGLAGAKNIQYF
>TRBV29-1|.|.|TRBJ2-7
TGCAGCGCCCGTCTATTTGGGACGGCACTCGAGCAGTACTTC
CSARLFGTALEQYF
>TRBV6-1|many|.|TRBJ1-5
TGTGCCAGCAGTCCATTCTCTAGTCGCTCTCAGCCCCAGCATTTT
CASSPFSSRSQPQHF
>TRBV5-4|.|TRBD2|TRBJ2-1
TGTGCCAGCAGCAAGGGATCGGGACTAGCGGGGCTTCTGACCAATGAGCAGTTCTTC
CASSKGSGLAGLLTNEQFF
>TRBV24-1|many|.|TRBJ2-3
TGTGCCACCGGGCTAACCAGAATAGATACGCAGTATTTT
CATGLTRIDTQYF
>TRBV18|many|.|TRBJ1-1
TGTGCCAGCTCACCATCCCGAGAGACTGAAGCTTTCTTT
CASSPSRETEAFF
>TRBV29-1|many|.|TRBJ2-1
TGCAGCGCCAACTCCCAGAACTACAATGAGCAGTTCTTC
CSANSQNYNEQFF
>TRBV2|many|.|TRBJ1-5
TGTGCCAGCAGTGAGGGGCTAGGGAATCAGCCCCAGCATTTT
CASSEGLGNQPQHF
>TRBV27|many|.|TRBJ2-7
TGTGCCAGCAGTTACCAACACGAGCAGTACTTC
CASSYQHEQYF
>TRBV7-9|many|TRBD1|TRBJ2-7
TGTGCCAGCAGCTTATCCTCTGGGACAGGGGACCACGAGCAGTACTTC
CASSLSSGTGDHEQYF
>TRBV29-1|.|.|TRBJ2-1
.
CSVAQGAIRGALF
>TRBV7-9|few|TRBD1|TRBJ2-1
TGTGCCAGCAGCTTACAAGGTTCCGGGACAGGGCAGTTCTTC
CASSLQGSGTGQFF
>TRBV3-1|many|.|TRBJ1-4
TGTGCCAGCAGCCAAACCACGGGGCTAAATGAAAAACTGTTTTTT
CASSQTTGLNEKLFF
>TRBV2|many|.|TRBJ1-5
TGTGCCAGCAGTGAAATGGGTCTAAATCAGCCCCAGCATTTT
CASSEMGLNQPQHF
>TRBV19|.|.|TRBJ2-7
TGTGCCAGTAGTACGACCTCAAACCCAACCTACGAGCAGTACTTC
CASSTTSNPTYEQYF
>TRBV19|few|TRBD1|TRBJ1-1
TGTGCCAGTAGTAGACAGGGGAGGACTGAAGCTTTCTTT
CASSRQGRTEAFF
>TRBV5-4|.|TRBD1|TRBJ2-1
TGTGCCAGCAGCTTCCGGGACAGGGACCATGAGCAGTTCTTC
CASSFRDRDHEQFF
>TRBV19|.|TRBD1|TRBJ2-3
TGTGCCAGTAGTTCGAGACAGGGGGCGGCAGATACGCAGTATTTT
CASSSRQGAADTQYF